A single T cell receptor beta chain is shown here with its context. Assay: immunoSEQ multiplex PCR; the TCRdb copy retains only in-frame clones and omits some. The repertoire includes about 120,000 clones, around 89% of them detected once, and about 1.8% sits in the top ten. V lost 5 bases and J lost 8; bases outside the gene matches: 6. CDR1 and CDR2 from the germline V gene are SGHTA and FQGTGA. The CDR3 length is 14 residues. The data derive from a study of PD-L1 blockade in urothelial cancer. At the level of the study: When patients started atezolizumab at some point between 2013 and 2014, it was given at 1,200 mg intravenously every 3 weeks. Analysis of the blood was performed 3 weeks (second dose) and 6 weeks after treatment start. Blood-derived samples held a median around 130,000 T cells.

Specified time point: peripheral blood 6 weeks after treatment start. Patients' urothelial carcinoma was locally advanced or metastatic. This clonotype was obtained from a man in his sixties with urothelial cancer. The V and J genes are TRBV7-3 and TRBJ1-2; 12 bases agree with TRBD1. Sample: PBMCs, taken around atezolizumab (anti-PD-L1) treatment. CDR3 protein: CASSPGTGGGGYTF. The CDR3 DNA follows: TGTGCCAGCAGCCCCGGGACAGGGGGCGGCGGCTACACCTTC.